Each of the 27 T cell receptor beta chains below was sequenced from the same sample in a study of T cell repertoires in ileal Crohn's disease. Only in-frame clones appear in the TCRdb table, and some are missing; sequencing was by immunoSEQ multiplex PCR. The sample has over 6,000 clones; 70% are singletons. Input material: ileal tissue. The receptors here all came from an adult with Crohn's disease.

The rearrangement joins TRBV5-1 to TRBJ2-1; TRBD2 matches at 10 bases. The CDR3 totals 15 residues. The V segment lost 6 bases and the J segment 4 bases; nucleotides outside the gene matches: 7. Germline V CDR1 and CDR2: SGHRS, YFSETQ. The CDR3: CASNAVSGGYNEQFF. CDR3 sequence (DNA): TGCGCCAGCAATGCGGTTAGCGGGGGGTACAATGAGCAGTTCTTC.

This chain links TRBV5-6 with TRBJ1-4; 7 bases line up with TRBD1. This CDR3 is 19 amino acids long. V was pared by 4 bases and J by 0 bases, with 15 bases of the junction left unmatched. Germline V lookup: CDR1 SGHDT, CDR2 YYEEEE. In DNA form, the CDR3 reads TGTGCCAGCAGCCGCAAACAGGGGTCGACCGTTTCAACTAATGAAAAACTGTTTTTT. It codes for CASSRKQGSTVSTNEKLFF.

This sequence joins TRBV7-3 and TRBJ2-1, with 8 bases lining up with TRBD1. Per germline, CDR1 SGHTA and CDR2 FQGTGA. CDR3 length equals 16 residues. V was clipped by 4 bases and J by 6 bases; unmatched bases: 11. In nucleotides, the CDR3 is TGTGCCAGCAGCTGGGGTAGGACAGGGAAAAGCAATGAGCAGTTCTTC. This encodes CASSWGRTGKSNEQFF.

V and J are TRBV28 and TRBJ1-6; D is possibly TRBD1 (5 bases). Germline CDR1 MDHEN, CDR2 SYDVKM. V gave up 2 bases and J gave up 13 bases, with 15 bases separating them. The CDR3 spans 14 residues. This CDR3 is CASSLPQGVDPLHF. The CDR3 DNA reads TGTGCCAGCAGTTTACCCCAAGGGGTCGATCCCCTCCACTTT.

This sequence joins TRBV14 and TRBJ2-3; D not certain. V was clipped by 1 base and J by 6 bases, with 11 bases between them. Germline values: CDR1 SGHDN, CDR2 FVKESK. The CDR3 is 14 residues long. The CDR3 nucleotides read TGTGCCAGCAGCCAAGTTGTAGAGGCGGATACGCAGTATTTT. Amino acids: CASSQVVEADTQYF.

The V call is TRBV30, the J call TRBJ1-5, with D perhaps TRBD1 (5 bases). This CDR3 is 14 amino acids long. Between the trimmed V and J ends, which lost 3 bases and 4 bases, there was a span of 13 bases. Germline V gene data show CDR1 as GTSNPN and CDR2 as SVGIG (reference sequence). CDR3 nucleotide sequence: TGTGCCTGGAGAGGGGCAGGTGGGAATCAGCCCCAGCATTTT. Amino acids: CAWRGAGGNQPQHF.

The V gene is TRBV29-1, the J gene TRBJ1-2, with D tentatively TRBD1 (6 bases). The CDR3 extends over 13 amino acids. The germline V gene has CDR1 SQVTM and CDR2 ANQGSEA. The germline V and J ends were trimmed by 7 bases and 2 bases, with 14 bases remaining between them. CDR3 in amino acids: CSAATGSNYGYTF. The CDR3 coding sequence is TGCAGCGCCGCGACAGGATCAAACTATGGCTACACCTTC.

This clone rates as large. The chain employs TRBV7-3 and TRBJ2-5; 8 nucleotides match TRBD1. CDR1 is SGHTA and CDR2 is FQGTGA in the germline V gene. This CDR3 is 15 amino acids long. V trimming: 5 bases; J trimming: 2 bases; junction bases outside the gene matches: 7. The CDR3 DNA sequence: TGTGCCAGCAGCCTGGGGGACAGGCCACAAGAGACCCAGTACTTC. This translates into CASSLGDRPQETQYF.

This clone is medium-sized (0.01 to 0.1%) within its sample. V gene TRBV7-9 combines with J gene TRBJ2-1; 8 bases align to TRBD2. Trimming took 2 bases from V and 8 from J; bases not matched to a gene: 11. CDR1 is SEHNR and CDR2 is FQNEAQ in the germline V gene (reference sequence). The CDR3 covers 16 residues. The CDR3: CASSLTGGPRSHEQFF. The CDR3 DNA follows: TGTGCCAGCAGCTTAACGGGGGGGCCGAGGTCACATGAGCAGTTCTTC.

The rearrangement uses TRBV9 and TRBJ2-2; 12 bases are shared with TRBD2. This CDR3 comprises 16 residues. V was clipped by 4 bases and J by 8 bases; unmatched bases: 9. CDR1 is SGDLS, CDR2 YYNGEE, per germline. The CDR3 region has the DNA TGTGCCAGCAGCACGACTAGCGGGGGACTTCCAGGGGAGCTGTTTTTT. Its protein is CASSTTSGGLPGELFF.

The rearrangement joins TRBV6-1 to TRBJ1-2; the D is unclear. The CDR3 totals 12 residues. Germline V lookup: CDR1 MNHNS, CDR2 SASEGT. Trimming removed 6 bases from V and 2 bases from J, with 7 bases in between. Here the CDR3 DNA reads TGTGCCAGCAGCGGGGAGAACTATGGCTACACCTTC. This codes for CASSGENYGYTF.

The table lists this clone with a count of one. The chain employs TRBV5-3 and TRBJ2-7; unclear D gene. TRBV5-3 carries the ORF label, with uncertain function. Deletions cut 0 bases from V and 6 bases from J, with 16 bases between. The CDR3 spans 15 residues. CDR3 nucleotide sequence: TGTGCCAGAAGCTTGGGCCAGTCTCCCCCCATCGAGCAGTACTTC. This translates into CARSLGQSPPIEQYF.

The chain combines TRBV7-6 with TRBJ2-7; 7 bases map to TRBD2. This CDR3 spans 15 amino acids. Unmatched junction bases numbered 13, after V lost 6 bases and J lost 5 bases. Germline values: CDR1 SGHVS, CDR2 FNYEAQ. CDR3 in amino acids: CASSSSVGGDDEQYF. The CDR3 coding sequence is TGTGCCAGCAGTTCATCAGTGGGGGGGGACGACGAGCAGTACTTC.

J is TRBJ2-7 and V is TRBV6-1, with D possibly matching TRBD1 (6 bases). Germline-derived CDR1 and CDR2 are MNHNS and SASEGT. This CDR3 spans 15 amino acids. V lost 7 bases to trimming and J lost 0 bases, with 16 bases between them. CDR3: CASNPGTPSSYEQYF. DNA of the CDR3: TGTGCCAGCAACCCCGGGACACCCAGCTCCTACGAGCAGTACTTC.

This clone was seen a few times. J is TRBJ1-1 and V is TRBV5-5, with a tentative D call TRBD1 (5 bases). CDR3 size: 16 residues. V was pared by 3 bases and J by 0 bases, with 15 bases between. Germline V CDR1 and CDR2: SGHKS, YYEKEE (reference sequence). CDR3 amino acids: CASSSDSGFMNTEAFF. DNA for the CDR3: TGTGCCAGCAGCTCCGACAGTGGGTTTATGAACACTGAAGCTTTCTTT.

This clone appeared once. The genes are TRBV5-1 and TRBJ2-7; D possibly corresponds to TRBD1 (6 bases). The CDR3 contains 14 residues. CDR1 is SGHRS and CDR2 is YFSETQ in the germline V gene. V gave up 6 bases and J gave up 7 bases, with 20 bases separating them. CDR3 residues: CASNLKQGIGEQYF. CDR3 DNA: TGCGCCAGCAACCTGAAACAGGGAATTGGGGAGCAGTACTTC.

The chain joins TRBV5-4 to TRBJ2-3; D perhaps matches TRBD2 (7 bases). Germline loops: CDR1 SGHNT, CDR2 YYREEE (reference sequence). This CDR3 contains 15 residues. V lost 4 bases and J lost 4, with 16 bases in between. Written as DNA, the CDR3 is TGTGCCAGCAGCCCCGGGGGGCATTTATCAGATACGCAGTATTTT. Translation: CASSPGGHLSDTQYF. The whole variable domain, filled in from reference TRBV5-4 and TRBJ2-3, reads ETGVTQSPTHLIKTRGQQVTLRCSSQSGHNTVSWYQQALGQGPQFIFQYYREEENGRGNFPPRFSGLQFPNYSSELNVNALELDDSALYLCASSPGGHLSDTQYFGPGTRLTVL.

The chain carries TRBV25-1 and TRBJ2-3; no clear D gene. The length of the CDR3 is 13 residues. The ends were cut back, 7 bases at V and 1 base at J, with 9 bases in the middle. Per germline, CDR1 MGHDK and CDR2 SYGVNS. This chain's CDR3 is CASIESGTDTQYF. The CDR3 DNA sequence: TGTGCCAGCATCGAATCGGGCACAGATACGCAGTATTTT.

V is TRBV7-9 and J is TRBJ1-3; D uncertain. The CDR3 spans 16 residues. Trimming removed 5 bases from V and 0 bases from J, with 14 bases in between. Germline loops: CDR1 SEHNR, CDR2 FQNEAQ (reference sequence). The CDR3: CASSLNLHASGNTIYF. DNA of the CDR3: TGTGCCAGCAGCCTAAACCTCCATGCCTCTGGAAACACCATATATTTT.

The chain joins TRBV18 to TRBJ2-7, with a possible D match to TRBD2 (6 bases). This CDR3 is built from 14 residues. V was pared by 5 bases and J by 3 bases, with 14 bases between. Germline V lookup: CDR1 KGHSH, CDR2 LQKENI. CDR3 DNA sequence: TGTGCCAGCTCAGGGACTGGCGGTAACTACGAGCAGTACTTC. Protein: CASSGTGGNYEQYF.

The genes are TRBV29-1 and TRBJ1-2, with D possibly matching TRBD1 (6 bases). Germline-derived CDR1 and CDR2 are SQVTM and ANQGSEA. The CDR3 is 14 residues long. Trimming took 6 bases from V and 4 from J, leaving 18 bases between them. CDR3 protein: CSVHRGGRAYGYTF. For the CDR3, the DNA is TGCAGCGTCCATCGAGGGGGTCGTGCCTATGGCTACACCTTC.

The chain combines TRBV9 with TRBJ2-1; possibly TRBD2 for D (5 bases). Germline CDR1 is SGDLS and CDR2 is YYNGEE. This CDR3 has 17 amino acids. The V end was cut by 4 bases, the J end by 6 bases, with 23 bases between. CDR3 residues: CASSPGGSRRRGNEQFF. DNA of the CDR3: TGTGCCAGCAGCCCTGGAGGTAGTCGTAGACGAGGCAATGAGCAGTTCTTC. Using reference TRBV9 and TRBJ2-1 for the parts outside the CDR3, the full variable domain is DSGVTQTPKHLITATGQRVTLRCSPRSGDLSVYWYQQSLDQGLQFLIQYYNGEERAKGNILERFSAQQFPDLHSELNLSSLELGDSALYFCASSPGGSRRRGNEQFFGPGTRLTVL.

CDR3 sequence reads: CASSRGQWNEKLFF. The DNA of the CDR3 is TGTGCCAGCAGCCGGGGACAGTGGAATGAAAAACTGTTTTTT. This chain links TRBV7-2 with TRBJ1-4; 7 bases align to TRBD1. The junction had 5 bases not matched to a gene; V was cut back by 5 bases and J by 5 bases. The CDR3 extends over 14 amino acids. Per germline, CDR1 SGHTA and CDR2 FQGNSA. Supplemented by reference TRBV7-2 and TRBJ1-4, the full variable domain reads GAGVSQSPSNKVTEKGKDVELRCDPISGHTALYWYRQSLGQGLEFLIYFQGNSAPDKSGLPSDRFSAERTGGSVSTLTIQRTQQEDSAVYLCASSRGQWNEKLFFGSGTQLSVL.

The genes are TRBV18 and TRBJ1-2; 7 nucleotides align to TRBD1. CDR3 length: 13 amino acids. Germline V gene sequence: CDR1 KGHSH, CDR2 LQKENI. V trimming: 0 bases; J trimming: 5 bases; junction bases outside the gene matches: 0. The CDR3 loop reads CASSPPGQYGYTF. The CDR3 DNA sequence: TGTGCCAGCTCACCACCGGGACAGTATGGCTACACCTTC.

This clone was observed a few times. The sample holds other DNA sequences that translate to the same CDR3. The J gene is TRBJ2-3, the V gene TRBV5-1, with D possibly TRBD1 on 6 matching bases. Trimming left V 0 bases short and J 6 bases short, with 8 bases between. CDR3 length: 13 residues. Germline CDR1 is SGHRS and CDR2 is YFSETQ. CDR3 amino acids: CASSLDGGDTQYF. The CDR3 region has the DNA TGCGCCAGCAGCTTGGATGGGGGCGATACGCAGTATTTT. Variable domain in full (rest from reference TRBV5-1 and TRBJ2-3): KAGVTQTPRYLIKTRGQQVTLSCSPISGHRSVSWYQQTPGQGLQFLFEYFSETQRNKGNFPGRFSGRQFSNSRSEMNVSTLELGDSALYLCASSLDGGDTQYFGPGTRLTVL.

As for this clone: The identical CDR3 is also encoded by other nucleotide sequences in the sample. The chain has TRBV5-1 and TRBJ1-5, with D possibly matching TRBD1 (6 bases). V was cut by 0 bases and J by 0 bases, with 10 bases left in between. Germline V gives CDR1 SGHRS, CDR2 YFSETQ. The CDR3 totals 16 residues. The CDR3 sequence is CASSLGQGNSNQPQHF. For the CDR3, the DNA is TGCGCCAGCAGCTTGGGGCAGGGGAATAGCAATCAGCCCCAGCATTTT.

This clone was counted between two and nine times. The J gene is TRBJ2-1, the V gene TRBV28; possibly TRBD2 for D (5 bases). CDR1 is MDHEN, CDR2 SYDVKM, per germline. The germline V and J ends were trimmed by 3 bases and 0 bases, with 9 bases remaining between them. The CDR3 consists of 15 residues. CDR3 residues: CASSFKSGSYNEQFF. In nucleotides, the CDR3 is TGTGCCAGCAGTTTTAAGAGCGGCTCCTACAATGAGCAGTTCTTC.